One sample yielded the 20 T cell receptor beta chains listed below, sequenced in a study of PD-1 blockade in classical Hodgkin lymphoma. Assay: immunoSEQ multiplex PCR; the TCRdb copy retains only in-frame clones and omits some. The table lists approximately 84,000 clones, 89% of them singletons, with 22% in the top ten. In every patient, relapse followed autologous stem cell transplantation, while exposure to brentuximab vedotin differed. Sequenced here: peripheral blood mononuclear cells (PBMCs), sampled at baseline. Receptors were obtained from a human donor with classical Hodgkin lymphoma.

Only a few counts were recorded for this clone. The chain employs TRBV5-6 and TRBJ1-5, with D tentatively TRBD1 (5 bases). The V and J ends lost 1 base and 4 bases respectively, with 9 bases between them. CDR3 length: 14 residues. Germline lookup yields CDR1 SGHDT and CDR2 YYEEEE. The CDR3: CASSLQGVNQPQHF. The CDR3 bases are TGTGCCAGCAGCTTGCAAGGGGTGAATCAGCCCCAGCATTTT.

The chain uses TRBV2 and TRBJ2-6, with D unresolved. CDR3 length: 18 residues. The germline V and J ends were trimmed by 3 bases and 5 bases, with 20 bases remaining between them. Germline CDR1 SNHLY, CDR2 FYNNEI. The CDR3 loop reads CASSDEKPIQSRANVLTF. The CDR3 DNA reads as TGTGCCAGCAGTGATGAGAAACCGATACAAAGTCGGGCCAACGTCCTGACTTTC.

The chain has TRBV7-2 and TRBJ2-7, with 12 bases that match TRBD2. The CDR3 has 16 residues. CDR1 is SGHTA, CDR2 FQGNSA, per germline. V shed 5 bases and J 6 bases; nucleotides not matched to a gene: 11. This CDR3 is CASSREFGLAGSEQYF. As DNA, the CDR3 is TGTGCCAGCAGCCGCGAATTCGGACTAGCGGGATCCGAGCAGTACTTC.

This chain connects TRBV19 to TRBJ1-5, with a tentative D call TRBD1 (5 bases). V was cut by 6 bases and J by 4 bases, with 13 bases left in between. Germline CDR1 and CDR2: LNHDA and SQIVND (reference sequence). This CDR3 region has 14 residues. The CDR3 region has the DNA TGTGCCAGTAGCACTGTGGGGGGGAATCAGCCCCAGCATTTT. Protein product: CASSTVGGNQPQHF.

The table lists this clone with a count of one. The chain has TRBV11-3 and TRBJ2-1; the D is unclear. The CDR3 sequence is 13 residues long. Trimming left V 3 bases short and J 9 bases short, with 12 bases between. Germline CDR1 reads SGHNT; CDR2 reads YENEEA. Here the CDR3 DNA reads TGTGCCAGCAGCTTGGGCCAGTTGGGTGAGCAGTTCTTC. Amino acid sequence: CASSLGQLGEQFF.

This chain joins TRBV10-1 and TRBJ2-7; 8 positions agree with TRBD1. With 0 bases clipped from V and 6 bases from J, the junction kept 7 bases outside the gene matches. The CDR3 is 15 amino acids. Germline CDR1 reads WNHNN; CDR2 reads SYGVQD (reference sequence). The CDR3, as DNA: TGCGCCAGCAGTGAGTCGACGGGACAGGTCGGCGAGCAGTACTTC. Encoded protein: CASSESTGQVGEQYF.

The J gene is TRBJ1-1, the V gene TRBV15, with D maybe TRBD1 (6 bases). Trimming cost V 5 bases and J 0 bases, with 13 bases left between them. Germline V lookup: CDR1 LNHNV, CDR2 YYDKDF (reference sequence). The CDR3 extends over 15 amino acids. CDR3 loop: CATSATGYMNTEAFF. CDR3 bases: TGTGCCACCAGCGCGACAGGATACATGAACACTGAAGCTTTCTTT. Variable domain in full (rest from reference TRBV15 and TRBJ1-1): DAMVIQNPRYQVTQFGKPVTLSCSQTLNHNVMYWYQQKSSQAPKLLFHYYDKDFNNEADTPDNFQSRRPNTSFCFLDIRSPGLGDTAMYLCATSATGYMNTEAFFGQGTRLTVV.

The chain recombines TRBV5-4 with TRBJ1-1; tentatively, D is TRBD1 (6 bases). The V end was cut by 0 bases, the J end by 3 bases, with 12 bases between. Germline V gives CDR1 SGHNT, CDR2 YYREEE (reference sequence). The CDR3 contains 15 residues. This CDR3 is CASSLVWGLDTEAFF. CDR3 coding DNA: TGTGCCAGCAGCTTGGTCTGGGGGCTTGACACTGAAGCTTTCTTT.

This chain uses TRBV4-2 with TRBJ2-2, with D unresolved. V was cut by 1 base and J by 9 bases, with 6 bases left in between. This CDR3 contains 12 residues. Germline values: CDR1 LGHNA, CDR2 YNFKEQ. The CDR3 is CASSQVPWELFF. In DNA, the CDR3 is TGTGCCAGCAGCCAAGTTCCATGGGAGCTGTTTTTT.

The chain employs TRBV5-5 and TRBJ2-5; TRBD2 matches at 9 bases. The CDR3 consists of 15 residues. Unmatched junction bases numbered 6, after V lost 2 bases and J lost 4 bases. CDR1 SGHKS and CDR2 YYEKEE come from the germline V gene (reference sequence). The CDR3 here is CASSLIAGVRETQYF. Written as DNA, the CDR3 is TGTGCCAGCAGCTTAATAGCGGGAGTACGAGAGACCCAGTACTTC. Drawing the rest from reference TRBV5-5 and TRBJ2-5, the complete variable domain is DAGVTQSPTHLIKTRGQQVTLRCSPISGHKSVSWYQQVLGQGPQFIFQYYEKEERGRGNFPDRFSARQFPNYSSELNVNALLLGDSALYLCASSLIAGVRETQYFGPGTRLLVL.

The J gene is TRBJ2-7, the V gene TRBV4-2, with 7 bases aligning to TRBD1. V dropped 4 bases and J dropped 7; count of bases not matched to a gene: 13. The germline gives CDR1 LGHNA, CDR2 YNFKEQ. The CDR3 runs to 15 residues. CDR3 in amino acids: CASSRDRRDQGEQYF. In DNA form, the CDR3 reads TGTGCCAGCAGCCGGGACAGACGGGACCAGGGGGAGCAGTACTTC.

J is TRBJ1-1 and V is TRBV20-1; D is unclear. CDR1 is DFQATT and CDR2 is SNEGSKA in the germline V gene (reference sequence). CDR3 size: 11 residues. V dropped 1 base and J dropped 6 bases, with 6 bases sitting between them. The DNA for the CDR3 is TGCAGTGCTAGAGCTGTGGCTGAAGCTTTCTTT. Its protein product is CSARAVAEAFF.

The chain is built from TRBV5-1 and TRBJ1-1; 7 bases fit TRBD1. The CDR3 totals 16 residues. The trim removed 0 bases at V and 1 base at J, leaving 6 bases unmatched. CDR1 and CDR2 (germline): SGHRS, YFSETQ. The CDR3 DNA reads TGCGCCAGCAGCTTGGCGCACAACAGGGGGAACACTGAAGCTTTCTTT. Translated, it gives CASSLAHNRGNTEAFF. The full variable domain, in which reference TRBV5-1 and TRBJ1-1 provide the parts outside the CDR3, is KAGVTQTPRYLIKTRGQQVTLSCSPISGHRSVSWYQQTPGQGLQFLFEYFSETQRNKGNFPGRFSGRQFSNSRSEMNVSTLELGDSALYLCASSLAHNRGNTEAFFGQGTRLTVV.

The J gene is TRBJ1-1, the V gene TRBV18; a weak D match, TRBD1 (5 bases). CDR1 KGHSH and CDR2 LQKENI come from the germline V gene. The V end was cut by 5 bases, the J end by 1 base, with 11 bases between. The CDR3 is 14 amino acids. CDR3 protein: CASSAREGNTEAFF. DNA of the CDR3: TGTGCCAGCTCAGCCAGGGAAGGGAACACTGAAGCTTTCTTT.

V gene TRBV6-5 combines with J gene TRBJ2-1, with D possibly being TRBD2 (5 bases). Between the trimmed V and J ends, which lost 6 bases and 9 bases, there was a span of 12 bases. Germline loops: CDR1 MNHEY, CDR2 SVGAGI. The CDR3 has 12 amino acids. This CDR3 reads CASSPGVTEQFF. The CDR3 DNA reads as TGTGCCAGCAGCCCCGGGGTTACTGAGCAGTTCTTC.

J is TRBJ2-7 and V is TRBV28; D is unclear. Germline V lookup: CDR1 MDHEN, CDR2 SYDVKM. CDR3 size: 13 residues. V lost 5 bases and J 2 bases, leaving 10 bases between the germline ends. Here the CDR3 reads CASSPLGPYEQYF. The CDR3 DNA reads TGTGCCAGCAGTCCCCTGGGCCCCTACGAGCAGTACTTC.

This clone was counted a single time. This chain joins TRBV11-2 and TRBJ1-2; D gene uncertain. Trimming removed 1 base from V and 7 bases from J, with 22 bases in between. Per germline, CDR1 SGHAT and CDR2 FQNNGV. There are 17 residues in the CDR3. As DNA, the CDR3 is TGTGCCAGCAGCTTAGGGTTGTGGCCATCCTTTTTCGGTGGCTACACCTTC. It encodes CASSLGLWPSFFGGYTF.

The rearrangement links TRBV19 to TRBJ2-2; D unclear. V was clipped by 3 bases and J by 1 base, with 12 bases between them. CDR3 length: 16 residues. Germline-derived CDR1 and CDR2 are LNHDA and SQIVND (reference sequence). This CDR3 is CASSMGRIRNTGELFF. CDR3 DNA: TGTGCCAGTAGTATGGGTCGGATAAGGAACACCGGGGAGCTGTTTTTT.

The gene calls are TRBV5-1 and TRBJ1-5, with D unclear. The CDR3 spans 14 residues. Germline V CDR1 and CDR2: SGHRS, YFSETQ. V was shortened by 4 bases and J by 2 bases, with 10 bases between the two germline ends. CDR3 amino acids: CASSDGGGNQPQHF. The CDR3 DNA reads as TGCGCCAGCAGCGATGGTGGGGGCAATCAGCCCCAGCATTTT.

V usage is TRBV6-1 and J usage is TRBJ2-7; TRBD1 aligns across 7 bases. The CDR3 spans 16 residues. After removal of 0 bases from V and 5 bases from J, the junction contained 10 bases not matched to a gene. In germline, CDR1 is MNHNS, CDR2 SASEGT. CDR3 coding DNA: TGTGCCAGCAGTGAAGCGGGCGACAGGGTATCGGACGAGCAGTACTTC. It encodes CASSEAGDRVSDEQYF.